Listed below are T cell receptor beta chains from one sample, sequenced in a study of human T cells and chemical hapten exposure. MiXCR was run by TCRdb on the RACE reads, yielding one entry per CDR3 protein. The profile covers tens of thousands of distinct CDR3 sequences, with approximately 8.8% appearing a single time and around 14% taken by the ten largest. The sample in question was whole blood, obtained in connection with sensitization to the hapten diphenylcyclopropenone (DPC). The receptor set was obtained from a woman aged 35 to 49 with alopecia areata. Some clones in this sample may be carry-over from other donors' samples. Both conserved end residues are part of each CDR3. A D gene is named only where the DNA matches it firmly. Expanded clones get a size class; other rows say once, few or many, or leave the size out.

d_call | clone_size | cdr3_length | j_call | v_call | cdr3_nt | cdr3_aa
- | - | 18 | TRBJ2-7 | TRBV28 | TGTGCCAGCAGTCCCCGAAATGCCTTTTCACGAGTCTCCTACGAGCAGTACTTC | CASSPRNAFSRVSYEQYF
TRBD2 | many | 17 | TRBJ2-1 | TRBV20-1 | TGCAGTGCCCTCGGACTAGCGGGGGGACACTCCTACAATGAGCAGTTCTTC | CSALGLAGGHSYNEQFF
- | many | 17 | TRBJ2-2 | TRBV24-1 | TGTGCCACCAGTGATTTGAGGAGGGACACTAGGAATAACGATCCGTTTTTT | CATSDLRRDTRNNDPFF
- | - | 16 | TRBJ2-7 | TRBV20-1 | TGCAGTGCTAGAGATCTTACAGGGCTTTTTGTCTACGAGCAGTACTTC | CSARDLTGLFVYEQYF
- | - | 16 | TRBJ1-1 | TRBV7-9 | TGTGCCAGCACCACGGGCACAGAGGGAATGAACACTGAAGCTTTCTTT | CASTTGTEGMNTEAFF
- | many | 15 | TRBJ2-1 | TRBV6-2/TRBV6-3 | TGTGCCAGCAGTTACGCCCCCACTAGTCGCGATGAGCAGTTCTTC | CASSYAPTSRDEQFF
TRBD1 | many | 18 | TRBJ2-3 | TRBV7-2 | TGTGCCAGCAGCTTAGCTTATTCGGGACAGTACCACACAGATACGCAGTATTTT | CASSLAYSGQYHTDTQYF
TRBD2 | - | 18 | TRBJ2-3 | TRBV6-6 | TGTGCCAGCAGTTACGCCCAACTAGCGGGGGCCCACACAGATACGCAGTATTTT | CASSYAQLAGAHTDTQYF
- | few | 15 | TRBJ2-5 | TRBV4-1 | TGCGCCAGCAGCCCTGGGCCGGGCAGGGGAGAGACCCAGTACTTC | CASSPGPGRGETQYF
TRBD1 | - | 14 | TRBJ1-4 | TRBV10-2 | TGCGCCAGCAGTGAGGAGGGGACAGGCGGCAAACTGTTTTTT | CASSEEGTGGKLFF
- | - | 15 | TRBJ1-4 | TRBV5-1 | TGCGCCAGCAGGCCCGGGGGACGGACTAATGAAAAACTGTTTTTT | CASRPGGRTNEKLFF
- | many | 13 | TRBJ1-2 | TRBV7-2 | TGTGCCAGCAGCCCTGGAGGGGTCTATGGCTACACCTTC | CASSPGGVYGYTF
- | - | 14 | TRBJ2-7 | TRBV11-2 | TGTGCCAGCAGCTTAGCCAGGCCCAGCTACGAGCAGTACTTC | CASSLARPSYEQYF
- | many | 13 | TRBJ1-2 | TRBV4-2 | TGTGCCAGCAGCCAAGCAGGAAACTATGGCTACACCTTC | CASSQAGNYGYTF
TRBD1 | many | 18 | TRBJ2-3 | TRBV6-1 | TGTGCCAGCAGTGAAGCTCGAATCGACAGGGATTATACAGATACGCAGTATTTT | CASSEARIDRDYTDTQYF
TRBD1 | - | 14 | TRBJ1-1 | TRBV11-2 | TGTGCCAGCAGCTGGACAGGGGGGAACACTGAAGCTTTCTTT | CASSWTGGNTEAFF
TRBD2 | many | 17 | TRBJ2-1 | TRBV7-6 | TGTGCCAGCAGCCTGGGACTAGCGGGGGGACCTTACAATGAGCAGTTCTTC | CASSLGLAGGPYNEQFF
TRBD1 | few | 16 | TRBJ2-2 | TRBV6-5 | TGTGCCACCCTACCCCTAGACAGGGGATACACCGGGGAGCTGTTTTTT | CATLPLDRGYTGELFF